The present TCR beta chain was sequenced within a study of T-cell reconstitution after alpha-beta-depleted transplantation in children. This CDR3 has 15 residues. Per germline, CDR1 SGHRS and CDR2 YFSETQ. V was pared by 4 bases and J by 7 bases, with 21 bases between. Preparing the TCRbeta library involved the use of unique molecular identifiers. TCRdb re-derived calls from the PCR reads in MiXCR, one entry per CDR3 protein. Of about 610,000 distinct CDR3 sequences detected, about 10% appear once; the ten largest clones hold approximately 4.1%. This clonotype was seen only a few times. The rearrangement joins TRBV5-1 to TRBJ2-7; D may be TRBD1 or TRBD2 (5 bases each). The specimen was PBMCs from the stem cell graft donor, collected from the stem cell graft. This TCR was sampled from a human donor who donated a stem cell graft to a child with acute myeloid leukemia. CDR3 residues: CASSADGRPEGEQYF. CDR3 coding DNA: TGCGCCAGCAGCGCTGACGGGCGGCCTGAGGGGGAGCAGTACTTC.